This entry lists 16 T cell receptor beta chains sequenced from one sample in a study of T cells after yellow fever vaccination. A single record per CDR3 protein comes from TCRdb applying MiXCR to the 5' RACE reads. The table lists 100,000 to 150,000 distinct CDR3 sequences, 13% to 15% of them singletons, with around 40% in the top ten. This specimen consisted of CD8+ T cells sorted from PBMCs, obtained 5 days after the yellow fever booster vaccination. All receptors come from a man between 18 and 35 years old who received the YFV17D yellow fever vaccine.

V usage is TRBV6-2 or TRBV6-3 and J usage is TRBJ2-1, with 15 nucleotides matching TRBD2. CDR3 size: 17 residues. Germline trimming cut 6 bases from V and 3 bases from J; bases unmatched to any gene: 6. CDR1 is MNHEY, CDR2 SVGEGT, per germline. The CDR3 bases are TGTGCCAGCAGACCAGGGACTAGCGGGGGGTACTACAATGAGCAGTTCTTC. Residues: CASRPGTSGGYYNEQFF.

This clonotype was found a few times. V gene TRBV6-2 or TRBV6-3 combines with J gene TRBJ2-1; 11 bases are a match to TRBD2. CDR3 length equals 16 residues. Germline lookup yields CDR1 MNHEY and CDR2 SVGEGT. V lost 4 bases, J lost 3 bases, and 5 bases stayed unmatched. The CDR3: CASSFGLAGNYNEQFF. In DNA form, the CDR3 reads TGTGCCAGCAGTTTCGGACTAGCGGGCAACTACAATGAGCAGTTCTTC.

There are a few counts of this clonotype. The CDR3 spells CASSQAQGTYNEQFF. CDR3 DNA sequence: TGCGCCAGCAGCCAAGCCCAGGGAACCTACAATGAGCAGTTCTTC. The chain is built from TRBV4-1 and TRBJ2-1; D is perhaps TRBD1 (5 bases). The CDR3 is made up of 15 amino acids. Germline V gene sequence: CDR1 MGHRA, CDR2 YSYEKL. V lost 1 base and J lost 2, with 9 bases in between.

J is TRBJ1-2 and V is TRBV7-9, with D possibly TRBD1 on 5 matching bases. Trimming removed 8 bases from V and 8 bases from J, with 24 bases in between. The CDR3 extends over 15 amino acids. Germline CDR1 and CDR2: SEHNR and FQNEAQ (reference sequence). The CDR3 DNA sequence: TGTGCCAGCGCATCTACCGAGGGCAGGGCAAAGGGCTACACCTTC. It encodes CASASTEGRAKGYTF.

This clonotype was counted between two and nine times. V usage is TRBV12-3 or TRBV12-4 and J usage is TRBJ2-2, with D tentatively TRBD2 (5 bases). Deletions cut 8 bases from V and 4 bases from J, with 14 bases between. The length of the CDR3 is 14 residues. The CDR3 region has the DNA TGTGCCAGCCGACGGACCAGCGGCACCGGGGAGCTGTTTTTT. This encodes CASRRTSGTGELFF.

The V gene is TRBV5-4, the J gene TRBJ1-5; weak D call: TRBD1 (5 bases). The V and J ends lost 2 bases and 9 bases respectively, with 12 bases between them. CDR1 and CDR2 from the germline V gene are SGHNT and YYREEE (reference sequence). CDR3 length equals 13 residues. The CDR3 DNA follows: TGTGCCAGCAGCTTTGGGGGGGAGCGGCCCCAGCATTTT. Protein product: CASSFGGERPQHF.

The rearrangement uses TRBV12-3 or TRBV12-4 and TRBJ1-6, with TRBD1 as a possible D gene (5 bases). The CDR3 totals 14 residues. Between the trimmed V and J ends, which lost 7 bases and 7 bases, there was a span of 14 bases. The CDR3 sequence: CASTTVGENSPLHF. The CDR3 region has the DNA TGTGCCAGCACGACCGTGGGGGAAAATTCACCCCTCCACTTT.

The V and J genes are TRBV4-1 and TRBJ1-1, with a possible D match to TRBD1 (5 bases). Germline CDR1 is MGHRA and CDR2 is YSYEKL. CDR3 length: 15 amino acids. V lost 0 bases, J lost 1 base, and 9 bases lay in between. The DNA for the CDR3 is TGCGCCAGCAGCCAAGACAGCCAGGGGAACACTGAAGCTTTCTTT. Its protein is CASSQDSQGNTEAFF.

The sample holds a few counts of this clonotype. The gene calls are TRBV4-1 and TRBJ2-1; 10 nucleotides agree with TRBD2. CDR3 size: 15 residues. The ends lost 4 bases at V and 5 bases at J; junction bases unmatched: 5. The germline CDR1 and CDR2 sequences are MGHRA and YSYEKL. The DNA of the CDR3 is TGCGCCAGCAGCCGGGAGCGGGGGGGCAACAATGAGCAGTTCTTC. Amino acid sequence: CASSRERGGNNEQFF.

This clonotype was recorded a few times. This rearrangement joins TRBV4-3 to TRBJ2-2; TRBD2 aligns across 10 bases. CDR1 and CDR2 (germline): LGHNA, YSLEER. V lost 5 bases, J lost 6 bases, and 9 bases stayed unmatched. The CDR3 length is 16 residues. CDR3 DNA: TGCGCCAGCAGCTCCCACAGCGGGGGGGGACCCGGGGAGCTGTTTTTT. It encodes CASSSHSGGGPGELFF.

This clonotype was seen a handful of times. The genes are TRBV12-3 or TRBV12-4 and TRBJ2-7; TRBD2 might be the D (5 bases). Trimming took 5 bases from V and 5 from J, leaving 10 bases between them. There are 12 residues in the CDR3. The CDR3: CASSETMDEQYF. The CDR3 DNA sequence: TGTGCCAGCAGTGAGACTATGGACGAGCAGTACTTC.

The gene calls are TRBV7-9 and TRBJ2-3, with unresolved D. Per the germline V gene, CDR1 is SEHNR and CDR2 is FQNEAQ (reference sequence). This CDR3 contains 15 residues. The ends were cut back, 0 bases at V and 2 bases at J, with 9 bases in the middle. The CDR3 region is CASSLAPPPTDTQYF. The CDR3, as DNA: TGTGCCAGCAGCTTAGCCCCACCCCCCACAGATACGCAGTATTTT.

This chain's CDR3 is CSVEDPGTMNPGPQYF. As DNA, the CDR3 is TGCAGCGTTGAAGATCCTGGGACGATGAACCCCGGTCCGCAGTATTTT. The J gene is TRBJ2-3, the V gene TRBV29-1, with D tentatively TRBD1 or TRBD2 (5 bases each). The V end lost 0 bases, the J end lost 10 bases, and 23 bases lay between the germline ends. CDR3 length: 16 residues. CDR1 is SQVTM and CDR2 is ANQGSEA in the germline V gene.

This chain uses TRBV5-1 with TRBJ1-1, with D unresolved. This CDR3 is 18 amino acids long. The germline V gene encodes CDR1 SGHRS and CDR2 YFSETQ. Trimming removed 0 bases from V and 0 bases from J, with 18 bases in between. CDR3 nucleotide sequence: TGCGCCAGCAGCTTGGACGCAACCACAAATTACATGAACACTGAAGCTTTCTTT. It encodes CASSLDATTNYMNTEAFF.

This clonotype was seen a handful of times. In DNA form, the CDR3 reads TGCGCCAGCAGCTTGGGGACAGGGGAAAACACCGGGGAGCTGTTTTTT. It is translated as CASSLGTGENTGELFF. V is TRBV5-1 and J is TRBJ2-2, with 9 bases fitting TRBD1. Germline V CDR1 and CDR2: SGHRS, YFSETQ. V was clipped by 0 bases and J by 2 bases; unmatched bases: 2. The CDR3 length is 16 residues.

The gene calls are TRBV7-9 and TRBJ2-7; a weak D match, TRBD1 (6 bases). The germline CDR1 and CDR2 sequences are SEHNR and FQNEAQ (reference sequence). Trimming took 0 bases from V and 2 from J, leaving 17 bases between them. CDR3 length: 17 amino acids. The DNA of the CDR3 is TGTGCCAGCAGCTTAGCATCCCGGACAGATTCCACCTACGAGCAGTACGTC. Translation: CASSLASRTDSTYEQYV.